This TCR beta chain was identified in a study of blood T cell repertoires in COVID-19 (TCRdb year 2020). About the investigation overall: Samples from collaborators originated in the United States, Italy and Spain and spanned both the acute and convalescent phases of COVID-19. The dataset comprised deeply sampled blood TCRbeta repertoires from subjects exposed to, actively infected with, or recovered from COVID-19. Where HLA class I and class II types were available, the types were taken from metadata supplied by the sample provider, not from assay-based typing. The prospective study material was composed of cDNA or gDNA derived from T cells, B-cell-depleted T cells, or PBMCs. A de-identified subject ID, COVID-19 status, age in years and sex were almost always included in the sample metadata. The repertoires were released in a freely available public database intended as a resource for research on the immune response to SARS-CoV-2. The samples were drawn from two sources: the first 160 participants of the ongoing ImmuneRACE study, and 1,000 to 1,500 subjects contributed by 6 global collaborators.

Deletion took 5 bases off V and 4 bases off J, with a span of 12 bases between the germline ends. The CDR3 spans 14 residues, from the cysteine through the phenylalanine. The entry retains the CDR3 DNA only, 42 bases that are in frame from base 1. Reading the germline V gene gives CDR1 SGHVS and CDR2 FNYEAQ. A remark on this clone: It has no known antigen specificity. Base qualities are not recorded, but no much larger clone differs from it by a single base.

TCRbeta CDR3 regions were amplified from genomic DNA using the immunoSEQ Assay, a bias-controlled multiplex PCR. From the authors' description of their analysis: The number of nucleated cells in each sample was estimated by amplification of reference gene primers within the assay. Sequence reads were collapsed and filtered to measure the absolute abundance of every unique TCRbeta CDR3 rearrangement. For each sample, productive Simpson clonality was calculated by taking the square root of Simpson's diversity index across productive rearrangements. TCRdb limited this immuneACCESS table to in-frame rearrangements with V and J called. A share of clones is missing; checked studies link under half to unresolved V genes, and the rest is unexplained. Clone size and V and J calls were adopted from that table, with D and trimming inferred from the DNA. The sample table contains 120,000 to 150,000 clones; only one count was recorded for about 76% of them. The top ten clones comprise about 12% of the sample.

Collaborating institutions collected whole blood in K2EDTA tubes following their own protocols. For TCRbeta analysis, collaborators shipped samples as frozen whole blood, isolated PBMCs, or DNA extracted from either of those sample types. Overall study outcomes, separate from this receptor: The amount of clinical and demographic metadata varied by source and participant and was provided uncurated.

The rearrangement combines TRBV7-6 with TRBJ2-1; too little of a D gene remains to name it. Sequencing input: peripheral blood. This sequence originates from an elderly man with acute or convalescent COVID-19. The DNA is as follows: TGTGCCAGCAGCCTAAGAGAGTCGTACAATGAGCAGTTCTTC. Its coded protein is CASSLRESYNEQFF. When the CDR3 is completed using the reference TRBV7-6 and TRBJ2-1 genes on either side, the full variable domain is GAGVSQSPRYKVTKRGQDVALRCDPISGHVSLYWYRQALGQGPEFLTYFNYEAQQDKSGLPNDRFSAERPEGSISTLTIQRTEQRDSAMYRCASSLRESYNEQFFGPGTRLTVL.